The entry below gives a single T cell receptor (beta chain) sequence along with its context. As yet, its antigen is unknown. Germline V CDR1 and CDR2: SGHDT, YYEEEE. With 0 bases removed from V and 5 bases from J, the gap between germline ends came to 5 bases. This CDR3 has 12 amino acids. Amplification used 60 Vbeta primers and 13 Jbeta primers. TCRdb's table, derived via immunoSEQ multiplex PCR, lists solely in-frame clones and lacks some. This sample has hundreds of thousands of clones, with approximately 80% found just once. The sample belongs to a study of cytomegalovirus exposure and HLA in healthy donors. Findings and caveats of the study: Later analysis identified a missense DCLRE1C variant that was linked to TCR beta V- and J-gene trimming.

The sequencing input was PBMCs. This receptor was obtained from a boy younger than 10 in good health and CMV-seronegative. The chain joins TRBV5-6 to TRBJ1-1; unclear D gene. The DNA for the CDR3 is TGTGCCAGCAGCTTGGCTAGTACTGAAGCTTTCTTT. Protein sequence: CASSLASTEAFF. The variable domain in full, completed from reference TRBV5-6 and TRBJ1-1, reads DAGVTQSPTHLIKTRGQQVTLRCSPKSGHDTVSWYQQALGQGPQFIFQYYEEEERQRGNFPDRFSGHQFPNYSSELNVNALLLGDSALYLCASSLASTEAFFGQGTRLTVV.